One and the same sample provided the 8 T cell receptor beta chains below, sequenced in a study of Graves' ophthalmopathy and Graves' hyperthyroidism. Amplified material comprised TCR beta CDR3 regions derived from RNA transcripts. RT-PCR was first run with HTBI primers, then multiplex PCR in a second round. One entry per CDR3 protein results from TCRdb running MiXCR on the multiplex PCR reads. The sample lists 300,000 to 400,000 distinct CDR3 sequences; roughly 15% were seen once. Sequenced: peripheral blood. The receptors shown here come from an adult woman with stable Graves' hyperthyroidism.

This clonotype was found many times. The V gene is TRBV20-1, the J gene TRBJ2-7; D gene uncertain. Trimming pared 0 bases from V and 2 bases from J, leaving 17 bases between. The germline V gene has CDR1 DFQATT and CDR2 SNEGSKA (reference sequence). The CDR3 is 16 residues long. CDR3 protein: CSARDPSDSAPYEQYF. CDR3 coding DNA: TGCAGTGCTAGAGATCCCTCCGACTCCGCTCCCTACGAGCAGTACTTC.

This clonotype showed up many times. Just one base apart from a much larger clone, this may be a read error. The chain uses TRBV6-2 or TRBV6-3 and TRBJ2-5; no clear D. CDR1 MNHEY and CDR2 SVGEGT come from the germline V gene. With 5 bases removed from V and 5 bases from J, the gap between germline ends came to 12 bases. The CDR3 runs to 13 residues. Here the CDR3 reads CASSRVPKETQYF. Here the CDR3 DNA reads TGTGCCAGCAGTAGGGTACCCAAGGAGACCCAGTACTTC.

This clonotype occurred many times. DNA of the CDR3: TGCAGCGTTTCGGACAGGGTTGCCAAAAACATTCAGTACTTC. Amino acids: CSVSDRVAKNIQYF. The chain combines TRBV29-1 with TRBJ2-4; 8 nucleotides line up with TRBD1. The CDR3 extends over 14 amino acids. CDR1 SQVTM and CDR2 ANQGSEA come from the germline V gene. Trimming took 5 bases from V and 1 from J; bases not matched to a gene: 4. Together with reference TRBV29-1 and TRBJ2-4, the CDR3 gives the full variable domain: SAVISQKPSRDICQRGTSLTIQCQVDSQVTMMFWYRQQPGQSLTLIATANQGSEATYESGFVIDKFPISRPNLTFSTLTVSNMSPEDSSIYLCSVSDRVAKNIQYFGAGTRLSVL.

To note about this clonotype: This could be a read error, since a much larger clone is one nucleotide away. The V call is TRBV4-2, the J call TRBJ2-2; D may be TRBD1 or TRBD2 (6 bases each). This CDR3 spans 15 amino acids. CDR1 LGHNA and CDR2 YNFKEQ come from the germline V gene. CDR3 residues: CASSQAGVWTGGLFF. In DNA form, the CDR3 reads TGTGCCAGCAGCCAAGCAGGGGTTTGGACCGGGGGGCTGTTTTTT.

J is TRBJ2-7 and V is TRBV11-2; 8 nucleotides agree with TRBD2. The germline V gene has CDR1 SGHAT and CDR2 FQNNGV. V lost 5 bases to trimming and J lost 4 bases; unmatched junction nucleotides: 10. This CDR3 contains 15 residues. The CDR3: CASSRLAGKAYEQYF. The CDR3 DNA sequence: TGTGCCAGCAGCCGGTTAGCGGGAAAGGCGTACGAGCAGTACTTC.

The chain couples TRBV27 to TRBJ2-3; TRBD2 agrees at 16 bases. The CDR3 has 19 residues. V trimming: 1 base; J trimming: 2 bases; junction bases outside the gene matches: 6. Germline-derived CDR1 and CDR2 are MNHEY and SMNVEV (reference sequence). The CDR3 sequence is CASSLLGLAGGPDTDTQYF. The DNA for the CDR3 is TGTGCCAGCAGTTTATTGGGACTAGCGGGAGGGCCTGACACAGATACGCAGTATTTT.

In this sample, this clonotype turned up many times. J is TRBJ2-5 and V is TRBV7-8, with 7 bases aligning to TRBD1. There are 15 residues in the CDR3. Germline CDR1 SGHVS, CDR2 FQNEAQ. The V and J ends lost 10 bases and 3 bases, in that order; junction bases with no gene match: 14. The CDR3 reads CAIGASRGKEETQYF. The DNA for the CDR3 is TGTGCCATCGGGGCTAGCAGGGGGAAGGAAGAGACCCAGTACTTC.

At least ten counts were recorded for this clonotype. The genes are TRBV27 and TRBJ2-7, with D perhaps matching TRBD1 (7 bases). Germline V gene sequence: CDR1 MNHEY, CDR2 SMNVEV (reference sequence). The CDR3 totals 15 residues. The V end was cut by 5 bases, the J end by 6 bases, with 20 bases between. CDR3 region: CASSRLASQGGEQYF. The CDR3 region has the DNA TGTGCCAGCAGTCGCCTTGCCTCCCAGGGGGGCGAGCAGTACTTC.